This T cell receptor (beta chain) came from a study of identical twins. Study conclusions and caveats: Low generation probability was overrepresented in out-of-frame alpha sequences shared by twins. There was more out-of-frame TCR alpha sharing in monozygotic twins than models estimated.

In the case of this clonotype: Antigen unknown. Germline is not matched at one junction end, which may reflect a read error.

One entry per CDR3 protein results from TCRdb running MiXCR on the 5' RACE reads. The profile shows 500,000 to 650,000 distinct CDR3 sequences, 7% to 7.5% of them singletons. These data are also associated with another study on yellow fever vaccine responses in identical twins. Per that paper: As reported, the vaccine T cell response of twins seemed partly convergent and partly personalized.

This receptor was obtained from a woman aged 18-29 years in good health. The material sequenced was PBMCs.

CDR3 region: CALTRGASGGASYNEQFF. The CDR3 DNA reads TGTGCTTTAACCAGAGGTGCTAGCGGGGGTGCCTCCTACAATGAGCAGTTCTTC. The rearrangement joins TRBV5-1 to TRBJ2-1; TRBD2 matches at 10 bases. Germline values: CDR1 SGHRS, CDR2 YFSETQ. The CDR3 has 18 residues.